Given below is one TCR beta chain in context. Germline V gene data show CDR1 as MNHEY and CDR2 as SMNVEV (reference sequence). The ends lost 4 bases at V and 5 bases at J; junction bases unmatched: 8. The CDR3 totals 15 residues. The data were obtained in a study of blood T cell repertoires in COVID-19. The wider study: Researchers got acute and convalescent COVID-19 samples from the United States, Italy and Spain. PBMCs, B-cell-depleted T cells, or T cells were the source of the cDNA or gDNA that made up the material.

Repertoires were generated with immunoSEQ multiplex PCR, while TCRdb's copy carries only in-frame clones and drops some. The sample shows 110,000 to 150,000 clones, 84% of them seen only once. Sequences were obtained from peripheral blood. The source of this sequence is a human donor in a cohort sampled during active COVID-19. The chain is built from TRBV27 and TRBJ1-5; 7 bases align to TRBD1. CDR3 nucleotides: TGTGCCAGCAGTTCCGGGACAGTGGGGGATCAGCCCCAGCATTTT. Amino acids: CASSSGTVGDQPQHF.